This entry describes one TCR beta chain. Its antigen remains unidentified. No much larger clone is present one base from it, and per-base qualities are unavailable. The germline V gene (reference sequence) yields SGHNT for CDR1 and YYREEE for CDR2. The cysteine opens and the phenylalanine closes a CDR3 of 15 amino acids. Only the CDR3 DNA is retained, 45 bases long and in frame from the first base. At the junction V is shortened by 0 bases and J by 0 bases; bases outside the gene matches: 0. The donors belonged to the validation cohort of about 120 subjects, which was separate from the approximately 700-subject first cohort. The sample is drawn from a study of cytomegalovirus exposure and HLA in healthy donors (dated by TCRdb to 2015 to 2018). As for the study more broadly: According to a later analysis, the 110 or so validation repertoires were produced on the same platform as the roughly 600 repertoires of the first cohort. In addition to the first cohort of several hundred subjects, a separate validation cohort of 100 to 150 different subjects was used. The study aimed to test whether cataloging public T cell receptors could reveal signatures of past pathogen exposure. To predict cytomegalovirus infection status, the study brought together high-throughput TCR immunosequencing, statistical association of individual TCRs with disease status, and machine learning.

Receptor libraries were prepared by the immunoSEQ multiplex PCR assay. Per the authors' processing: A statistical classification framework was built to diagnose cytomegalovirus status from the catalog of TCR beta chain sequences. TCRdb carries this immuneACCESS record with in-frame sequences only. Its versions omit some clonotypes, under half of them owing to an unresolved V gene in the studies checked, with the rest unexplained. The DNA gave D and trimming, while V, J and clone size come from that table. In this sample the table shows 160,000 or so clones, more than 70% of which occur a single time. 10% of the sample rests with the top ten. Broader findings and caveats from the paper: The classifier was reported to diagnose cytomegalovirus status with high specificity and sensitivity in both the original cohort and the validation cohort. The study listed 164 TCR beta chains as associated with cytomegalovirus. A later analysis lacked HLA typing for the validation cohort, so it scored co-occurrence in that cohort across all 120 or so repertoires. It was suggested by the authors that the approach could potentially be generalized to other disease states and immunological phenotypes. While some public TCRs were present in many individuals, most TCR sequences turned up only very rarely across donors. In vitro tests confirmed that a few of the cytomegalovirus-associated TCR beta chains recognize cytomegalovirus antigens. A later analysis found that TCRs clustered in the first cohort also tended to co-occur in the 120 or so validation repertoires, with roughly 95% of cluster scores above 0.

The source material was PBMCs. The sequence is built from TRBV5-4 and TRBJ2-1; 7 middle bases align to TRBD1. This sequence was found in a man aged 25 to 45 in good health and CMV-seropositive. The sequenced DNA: TGTGCCAGCAGCTTGGGACAGGGCTCCTACAATGAGCAGTTCTTC. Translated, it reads CASSLGQGSYNEQFF.